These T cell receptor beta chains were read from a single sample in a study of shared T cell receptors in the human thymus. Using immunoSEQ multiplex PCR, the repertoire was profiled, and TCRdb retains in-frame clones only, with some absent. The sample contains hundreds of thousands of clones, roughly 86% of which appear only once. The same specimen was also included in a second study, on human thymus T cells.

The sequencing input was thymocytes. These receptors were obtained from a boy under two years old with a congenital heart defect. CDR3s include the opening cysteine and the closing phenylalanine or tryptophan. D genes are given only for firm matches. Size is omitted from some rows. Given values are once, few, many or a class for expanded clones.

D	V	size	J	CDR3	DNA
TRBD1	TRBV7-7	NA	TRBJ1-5	CASSPRDRELGQPQHF	TGTGCTAGCAGCCCCCGGGACAGGGAATTGGGTCAGCCCCAGCATTTT
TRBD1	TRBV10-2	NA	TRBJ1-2	CASSSDRVRDYYGYTF	TGCGCCAGCAGTTCGGACAGGGTACGCGACTACTATGGCTACACCTTC
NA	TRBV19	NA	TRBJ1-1	CASSGQNTEAFF	TGTGCCAGTAGTGGCCAGAACACTGAAGCTTTCTTT
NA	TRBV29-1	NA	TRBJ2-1	CSVPTQTPYNEQFF	TGCAGCGTTCCAACTCAGACACCCTACAATGAGCAGTTCTTC
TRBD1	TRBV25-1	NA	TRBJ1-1	CASSESLIQGNGTEAFF	TGTGCCAGCAGTGAATCCCTTATACAGGGGAACGGCACTGAAGCTTTCTTT
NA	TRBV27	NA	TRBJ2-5	CASSLKLAEETQYF	TGTGCCAGCAGTTTAAAGCTGGCGGAAGAGACCCAGTACTTC
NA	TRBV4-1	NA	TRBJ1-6	CASSQPNSPLHF	TGCGCCAGCAGCCAACCAAATTCCCCCCTCCACTTT
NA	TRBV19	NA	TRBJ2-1	CASSIVWQGTRNEQFF	TGTGCCAGTAGTATAGTTTGGCAGGGGACCAGAAATGAGCAGTTCTTC
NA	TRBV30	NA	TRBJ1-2	CAWNGPPGGYTF	TGTGCCTGGAACGGGCCTCCGGGGGGCTACACCTTC
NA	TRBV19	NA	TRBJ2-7	CASSISGDISSYEQYF	TGTGCCAGTAGTATTTCAGGGGACATTAGCTCCTACGAGCAGTACTTC
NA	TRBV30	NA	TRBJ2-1	CAWSTGGNSYNEQFF	TGTGCCTGGTCTACGGGGGGCAACTCCTACAATGAGCAGTTCTTC
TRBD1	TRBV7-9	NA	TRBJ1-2	CASSFRDRGQVYYGYTF	TGTGCCAGCAGCTTCAGGGACAGGGGGCAAGTATACTATGGCTACACCTTC
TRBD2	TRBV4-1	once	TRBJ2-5	CASSQEGEGPGETQYF	TGCGCCAGCAGCCAAGAGGGGGAGGGGCCCGGGGAGACCCAGTACTTC
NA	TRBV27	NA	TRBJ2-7	CASSLPPTGPPYEQYF	TGTGCCAGCAGTTTACCTCCGACAGGCCCCCCGTACGAGCAGTACTTC
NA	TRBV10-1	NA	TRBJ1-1	CASSEWSGLAEAFF	TGCGCCAGCAGTGAGTGGTCCGGACTGGCTGAAGCTTTCTTT
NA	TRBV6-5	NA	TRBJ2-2	CASSWGGIANTGELFF	TGTGCCAGCAGTTGGGGGGGCATAGCGAACACCGGGGAGCTGTTTTTT
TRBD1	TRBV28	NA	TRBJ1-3	CASRLGQGLSGNTIYF	TGTGCCAGCAGGTTGGGACAGGGCCTCTCTGGAAACACCATATATTTT
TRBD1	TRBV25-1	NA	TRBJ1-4	CASRPGQGYEKLFF	TGTGCCAGCAGACCAGGACAGGGCTATGAAAAACTGTTTTTT
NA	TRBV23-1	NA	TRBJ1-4	CASSQEFGVQPNEKLFF	TGCGCCAGCAGTCAAGAATTCGGAGTTCAACCTAATGAAAAACTGTTTTTT
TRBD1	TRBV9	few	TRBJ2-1	CASSVGGVVVGGQGNNEQFF	TGTGCCAGCAGCGTAGGGGGGGTAGTAGTGGGGGGACAGGGGAACAATGAGCAGTTCTTC
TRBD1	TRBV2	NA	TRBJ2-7	CASSVDRVSEQYF	TGTGCCAGCAGTGTAGACAGGGTCAGCGAGCAGTACTTC
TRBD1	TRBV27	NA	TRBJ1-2	CASSPETGGYGYTF	TGTGCCAGCAGTCCCGAGACAGGGGGCTATGGCTACACCTTC
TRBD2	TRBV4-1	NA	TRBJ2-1	CASSQESVPGLAGRSSYNEQFF	TGCGCCAGCAGCCAAGAATCGGTACCGGGACTAGCGGGACGGAGCTCCTACAATGAGCAGTTCTTC
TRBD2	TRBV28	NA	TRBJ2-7	CASSFRDYRYEQYF	TGTGCCAGCAGTTTTAGGGACTATCGCTACGAGCAGTACTTC